This TCR beta chain is from a study of cytomegalovirus exposure and HLA in healthy donors. Study in general: The Caucasian-associated ancestry cluster held around four fifths of approximately 400 genotyped donors. Findings of the study overall: Sequencing depth roughly uniform across donors was assumed in presence/absence analyses.

Everyone who donated was a healthy bone marrow donor. As regards this clone: Its antigen is currently unknown.

The PCR used 60 Vbeta and 13 Jbeta primers. This table comes from immunoSEQ multiplex PCR, and its TCRdb copy is limited to in-frame clones, with some not included. The table lists more than 95,000 clones, 60% to 80% of them singletons. This TCR was recovered from a woman between 45 and 65 years old in good health and CMV-seronegative. Sequencing input: PBMCs.

The CDR3 nucleotides are TGTGCCAGCAGTCCGGGCAGCTGGGGCTTGGGCTACACCTTC. It encodes CASSPGSWGLGYTF. The chain carries TRBV28 and TRBJ1-2, with TRBD1 as a possible D gene (5 bases). The germline CDR1 and CDR2 sequences are MDHEN and SYDVKM. The CDR3 runs 14 residues. With 5 bases removed from V and 8 bases from J, the gap between germline ends came to 18 bases.